This TCR beta chain was sequenced for a study of T cells in Graves' hyperthyroidism and ophthalmopathy. Germline loops: CDR1 DFQATT, CDR2 SNEGSKA (reference sequence). This CDR3 has 14 residues. V lost 1 base and J 5 bases, leaving 15 bases between the germline ends. This clonotype appeared many times. Diagnoses used clinical symptoms, serum thyroxine and TRAb, thyroid ultrasound and orbital computed tomography. From RNA transcripts, TCR beta CDR3 regions were amplified. The study used the HTBI primer set for a first-round RT-PCR of the TCR CDR3. TCRdb ran MiXCR on the multiplex PCR reads and lists one entry per CDR3 protein. The sample holds roughly 500,000 distinct CDR3 sequences, about 45% seen once.

Material: peripheral blood or thyroid tissue (not recorded which). This clonotype originated in an adult woman with Graves' disease, either hyperthyroidism or ophthalmopathy (not recorded which). V usage is TRBV20-1 and J usage is TRBJ2-7; D is unclear. DNA for the CDR3: TGCAGTGCTAGAGCAGCTGGGCTTCGCAACGAGCAGTACTTC. It yields the protein CSARAAGLRNEQYF.